Reported below is one TCR beta chain. This clonotype showed up many times. The specificity of this receptor is unknown. The record has no base qualities; no much larger clone is one base away. CDR1 SGHRS and CDR2 YFSETQ were looked up in the germline V gene. The CDR3 numbers 15 residues from cysteine through phenylalanine. The entry retains the CDR3 DNA only, 45 bases that are in frame from base 1. The junction shows trimming of 3 bases on V and 1 base on J, plus 13 bases between the germline ends. cDNA synthesis used template-switch 5'RACE with a primer carrying a 10-nucleotide random unique molecular identifier tagging each TCR transcript. Over 190 million TCR-beta sequences, covering 15-18 subjects, were produced in each sequencing run. Total RNA was extracted with the RNeasy kit. TCR-beta VDJ regions were amplified with primers for the TCR constant region and the 5'RACE anchor, using the KAPA Real-time Library Amplification kit. A first PCR added sample indexes and Illumina adaptors, and a second PCR then raised library yield. The roughly 650 bp TCR product was size-selected on a 2% E-gel SizeSelection system after Ampure bead purification. Before pooling, libraries had their quality checked on a Bioanalyzer, their concentration measured with Qubit, and their quantity determined with the Kapa Library Quantification kit. Paired-end 2 x 150 bp sequencing of the libraries was performed on an Illumina HiSeq 2500. To increase sequence diversity, roughly 24-31% phiX was spiked into each library pool. The paper's processing steps were these. The quality-filtered reads were processed with the UMI-based MiGEC pipeline, whose error correction step removed more than 80% of the raw TCR sequences. IMGT germline references were used for aligning VDJ genes, and each clonotype was defined as a unique CDR3 amino acid sequence together with its V-J genes. VDJtools evaluated clonal expansion, Shannon diversity and CDR3 relatedness (CalcPairwiseDistances, ClusterSamples); CLCbio workbench built phylogenetic trees. Using coefficient-of-variation modelling across technical triplicates, the study counted a clone as expanded if it had at least 8 unique UMIs. The public reads were reprocessed in TCRdb via fastp at Q25 and MiXCR, keeping in-frame beta chains. CDR3 protein sequences are deduplicated, and each keeps its most common genes and DNA. The V and J calls follow TCRdb's processing rather than the paper's. Counted in this sample were 55,000 to 75,000 distinct CDR3 sequences; 2% to 3% of them appeared once. Together, the top ten hold about 2.9% of the sample.

Libraries from unsorted PBMCs were made from 2 million PBMCs kept in RNAlater at -80 degrees C until RNA extraction. Multiple sclerosis patients were enrolled in a US clinical protocol evaluating disease progression by magnetic resonance imaging. Peripheral blood was subjected to Ficoll-Hypaque density gradient centrifugation to isolate PBMCs, which were then cryopreserved in liquid nitrogen. This sample is drawn from a study of neurological immune-mediated disorders (dated by TCRdb to 2018 to 2020). Context from the whole study: Among the roughly 35 multiple sclerosis patients, approximately 31 had relapsing-remitting MS and 3 had secondary progressive MS. Using UMI-based sequencing, the study compared peripheral blood TCR-beta repertoires from patients with HTLV-I-associated myelopathy (HAM/TSP), patients with multiple sclerosis, and healthy controls. Longitudinal samples, technical triplicates and paired sorted CD4+ and CD8+ T-cell subsets, alongside PBMC samples, were included among the approximately 110 TCR-beta libraries. The cohort was made up of approximately 69 subjects, consisting of some 14 HAM/TSP patients, 35 or so multiple sclerosis patients and about 20 healthy controls.

What the work shows at the level of the full study, not this receptor alone: No clinical or MRI features were associated with the MS cluster, and the authors said that larger cohorts are needed. In phylogenetic analysis, the repertoires of 18 of 34 MS patients grouped into a cluster of related CDR3 sequences, which suggests a possible signature at the repertoire level. Expanded clones from different subjects shared no identical CDR3 amino acid sequences, which suggests that TCR-beta repertoires were private in all groups. TCR clonal expansion was greatest in HAM/TSP patients and smallest in MS patients, who ranked below even healthy controls.

The specimen sequenced was PBMCs. The chain is assembled from TRBV5-1 and TRBJ1-1, with TRBD1 perhaps the D gene, on 6 matching bases. The sequence was obtained from a man aged 50 or older with multiple sclerosis. The DNA sequence is as follows: TGCGCCAGCAGCTGGAGCGGGGGGCGGAACACTGAAGCTTTCTTT. This translates into CASSWSGGRNTEAFF.